Listed below are T cell receptor beta chains from one sample, sequenced in a study of blood T cell repertoires in COVID-19. The method was immunoSEQ multiplex PCR; TCRdb's version includes in-frame clones alone and lacks a portion of them. The sample holds about 36,000 clones, around four fifths seen once. Specimen: peripheral blood. These receptors all stem from a human donor in a cohort sampled during active COVID-19. Both conserved end residues are part of each CDR3. The D gene is left open where the match is weak. Not all rows give a size; the values are once, few, many and, for expanded clones, a class.

TRBV7-9	-	TRBJ2-1	TRBD2	TGTGCCAGCAGGGCGGGGGGGCGGTACAATGAGCAGTTCTTC	CASRAGGRYNEQFF
TRBV19	-	TRBJ2-1	TRBD2	TGTGCCAGTAGTAAGCTTCGGGTAGCGGGGGACAATGAGCAGTTCTTC	CASSKLRVAGDNEQFF
TRBV18	-	TRBJ2-2	-	TGTGCCAGCTCACGATTGCAGACCGGGGAGCTGTTTTTT	CASSRLQTGELFF
TRBV7-3	-	TRBJ2-3	-	TGTGCCAGCAGCGTCGACAGGCGGGCAGATACGCAGTATTTT	CASSVDRRADTQYF
TRBV15	-	TRBJ1-2	-	TGTGCCACCAGCGATACAGGGATGGGTTATCGCTACACCTTC	CATSDTGMGYRYTF
TRBV3-1/TRBV3-2	-	TRBJ1-1	-	TGTGCCAGCAGCCTGATACGAGGAGGGATGAACACTGAAGCTTTCTTT	CASSLIRGGMNTEAFF
TRBV7-2	-	TRBJ1-4	TRBD1	TGTGCCAGCAGCTTATCCGCAGGGGGCGCCGGGGGGAAACTGTTTTTT	CASSLSAGGAGGKLFF
TRBV7-2	-	TRBJ2-7	-	TGTGCCAGCAGCTTAGGTCCGGTCGGCGAGCAGTACTTC	CASSLGPVGEQYF
TRBV24-1	-	TRBJ2-3	TRBD2	TGTGCCACCAGTGAAGCGGGGGAGAGCACAGATACGCAGTATTTT	CATSEAGESTDTQYF
TRBV30	-	TRBJ2-6	-	TGTGCCTGGACAAAATCCCGAGTAACTGGGGCCAACGTCCTGACTTTC	CAWTKSRVTGANVLTF
TRBV5-1	-	TRBJ1-6	TRBD1	TGCGCCAGCAGCTTGAATTACGAGACAGGGGGTTCACCCCTCCACTTT	CASSLNYETGGSPLHF
TRBV5-1	-	TRBJ2-5	TRBD1	TGCGCCAGCAGCCGTAGGACAGGCGGCCAAGAGACCCAGTACTTC	CASSRRTGGQETQYF
TRBV10-3	-	TRBJ1-2	-	TGTGCCATCAGTGACCACGGACAGCGGGGCTACACCTTC	CAISDHGQRGYTF
TRBV7-2	-	TRBJ2-7	-	TGTGCCAGCAGCTTAGGTAGCGTGAGCTCCTACGAGCAGTACTTC	CASSLGSVSSYEQYF
TRBV11-2	few	TRBJ1-5	-	TGTGCCAGCAGCTTCAGTGGCAAATCTCAGCCCCAGCATTTT	CASSFSGKSQPQHF
TRBV14	-	TRBJ2-5	TRBD2	TGTGCCAGCAGCCGCAGACTAGCGGGGGTTACATTAGAGACCCAGTACTTC	CASSRRLAGVTLETQYF
TRBV7-9	-	TRBJ1-5	-	TGTGCCAGCAGCCCCCTCCTTGACAGCATCAATCAGCCCCAGCATTTT	CASSPLLDSINQPQHF
TRBV4-2	-	TRBJ1-2	TRBD1	TGTGCCAGCAGCCAAGGGACAGGGGATTCCTATGGCTACACCTTC	CASSQGTGDSYGYTF
TRBV23-1	-	TRBJ1-1	-	TGCGCCAGCAGTCACTCCCCCTTCCCAGAGGACACTGAAGCTTTCTTT	CASSHSPFPEDTEAFF
TRBV7-8	-	TRBJ2-1	TRBD1	TGTGCCAGCAGCTTAAACGGGGACAGGTACAATGAGCAGTTCTTC	CASSLNGDRYNEQFF
TRBV11-2	few	TRBJ1-6	-	TGTGCCAGCAGCTTCACAGGGATGGGATCACCCCTCCACTTT	CASSFTGMGSPLHF
TRBV7-8	-	TRBJ1-1	-	TGTGCCAGCAGCTTACCGGGTAACACTGAAGCTTTCTTT	CASSLPGNTEAFF
TRBV7-2	-	TRBJ2-2	-	TGTGCCAGCAGCTTAGCGAGGGGGGAGCTGTTTTTT	CASSLARGELFF
TRBV10-3	-	TRBJ2-7	-	TGTGCCGTCGAAAATCGGGGGACTTTGCTTACCTACGAGCAGTACTTC	CAVENRGTLLTYEQYF
TRBV4-3	-	TRBJ1-2	TRBD1	TGCGCCAGCAGCCATCGTACAGGGGGTGAATACGGCTACACCTTC	CASSHRTGGEYGYTF
TRBV7-2	-	TRBJ2-5	-	TGTGCCAGCAGCTTAGTTCCCCTTGAGACCCAGTACTTC	CASSLVPLETQYF
TRBV7-7	-	TRBJ2-3	TRBD2	TGTGCTAGCAGCCCTCGCCCCGGGGGGCGGGGGGGCCTGGATACGCAGTATTTT	CASSPRPGGRGGLDTQYF
TRBV10-3	-	TRBJ2-3	-	TGTGCCATCAGTGTCCGAGACAGGAACACAGATACGCAGTATTTT	CAISVRDRNTDTQYF
TRBV18	-	TRBJ2-7	-	TGTGCCAGCTCACCCCTGGCAGGGATCTCCTACGAGCAGTACTTC	CASSPLAGISYEQYF
TRBV5-4	few	TRBJ1-2	-	TGTGCCAGCAGCCTTAAACAGGCGAACTATGGCTACACCTTC	CASSLKQANYGYTF
TRBV29-1	-	TRBJ1-4	-	TGCAGCGCCACAGATGCTGCAACTAATGAAAAACTGTTTTTT	CSATDAATNEKLFF
TRBV6-6	once	TRBJ1-2	TRBD1	TGTGCCAGCAGTTCAGGTTCAGGGGACAGCTATGGCTACACCTTC	CASSSGSGDSYGYTF
TRBV6-5	-	TRBJ1-2	-	TGTGCCAGCTCCCGCTTTGGGGGGGACGGCTACACCTTC	CASSRFGGDGYTF
TRBV11-3	-	TRBJ2-5	TRBD2	TGTGCCAGCAGCTTGACTAGCGGGGGGGGTCAAGAGACCCAGTACTTC	CASSLTSGGGQETQYF
TRBV11-1	-	TRBJ2-3	-	TGTGCCAGCAGCTTCGGTAGCGACACAGATACGCAGTATTTT	CASSFGSDTDTQYF
TRBV7-9	-	TRBJ2-3	TRBD1	TGTGCCAGCAGCAACGGACAGGGCTACACAGATACGCAGTATTTT	CASSNGQGYTDTQYF
TRBV14	-	TRBJ2-5	TRBD1	TGTGCCAGCAGCCTTAGGACAGGGCTTAAAGAGACCCAGTACTTC	CASSLRTGLKETQYF